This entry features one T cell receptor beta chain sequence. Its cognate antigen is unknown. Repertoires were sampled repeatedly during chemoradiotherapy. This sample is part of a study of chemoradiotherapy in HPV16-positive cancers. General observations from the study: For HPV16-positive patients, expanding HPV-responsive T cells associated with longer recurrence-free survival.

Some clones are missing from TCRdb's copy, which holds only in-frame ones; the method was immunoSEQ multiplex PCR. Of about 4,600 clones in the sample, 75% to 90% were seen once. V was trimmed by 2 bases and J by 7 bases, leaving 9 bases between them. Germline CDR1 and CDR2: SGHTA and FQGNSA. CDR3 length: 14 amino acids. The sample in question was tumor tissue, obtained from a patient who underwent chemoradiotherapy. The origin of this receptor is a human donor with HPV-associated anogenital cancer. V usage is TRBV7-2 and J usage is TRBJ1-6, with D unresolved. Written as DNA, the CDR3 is TGTGCCAGCAGCTTATGGACTGAGAATTCACCCCTCCACTTT. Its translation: CASSLWTENSPLHF.